Presented here are 15 T cell receptor beta chains from one specimen sequenced in a study of somatic mutations in cytotoxic T cells in rheumatoid arthritis. The protocol was immunoSEQ multiplex PCR, while the TCRdb copy is restricted to in-frame clones and leaves out a portion. The table records around 24,000 clones, about four fifths of them present only once. Sequenced material: CD8+ T cells sorted from blood. These receptor sequences come from a man in his fifties in good health.

V and J are TRBV13 and TRBJ2-7, with a tentative D call TRBD1 (5 bases). Trimming left V 3 bases short and J 3 bases short, with 15 bases between. Germline V gene sequence: CDR1 PRHDT, CDR2 FYEKMQ (reference sequence). The CDR3 contains 15 residues. In DNA form, the CDR3 reads TGTGCCAGCAGCTTCCCAAAGGCAGGGATCTACGAGCAGTACTTC. Translation: CASSFPKAGIYEQYF.

The chain is built from TRBV30 and TRBJ2-1, with TRBD2 matching over 7 bases. V was clipped by 0 bases and J by 9 bases; unmatched bases: 11. Looked up from germline, CDR1 is GTSNPN and CDR2 is SVGIG (reference sequence). The CDR3 spans 15 residues. CDR3 DNA sequence: TGTGCCTGGAGTGTATCACGGACTAGTTGGGGTGAGCAGTTCTTC. It is translated as CAWSVSRTSWGEQFF.

By its share, this clone is medium-sized. The rearrangement links TRBV4-2 to TRBJ1-2, with a weak D call TRBD1 (6 bases). The CDR3 is 14 residues long. With 0 bases removed from V and 4 bases from J, the gap between germline ends came to 9 bases. Germline CDR1 is LGHNA and CDR2 is YNFKEQ. The CDR3 sequence is CASSQEVGGYGYTF. DNA of the CDR3: TGTGCCAGCAGCCAAGAGGTAGGGGGCTATGGCTACACCTTC.

This clone was counted once. The chain combines TRBV11-2 with TRBJ2-1; 11 bases match TRBD2. Germline V CDR1 and CDR2: SGHAT, FQNNGV. V lost 6 bases, J lost 10 bases, and 14 bases stayed unmatched. The length of the CDR3 is 16 residues. The CDR3 coding sequence is TGTGCCAGCAGGCTTTGGGCTAGCGGGGGGACGGGGGAGCAGTTCTTC. It yields the protein CASRLWASGGTGEQFF.

This clone has more than one count but fewer than ten. The rearrangement uses TRBV4-1 and TRBJ2-3; 9 bases align to TRBD2. The CDR3 consists of 16 residues. Germline V gives CDR1 MGHRA, CDR2 YSYEKL. J was trimmed by 2 bases and V by 4 bases; bases with no gene match: 7. The CDR3 is CASSPQSGRTTDTQYF. CDR3 coding DNA: TGCGCCAGCAGCCCACAAAGCGGGAGGACCACAGATACGCAGTATTTT.

This clone came up a few times. V and J are TRBV27 and TRBJ2-2; D may be TRBD1 or TRBD2 (5 bases each). The germline V gene has CDR1 MNHEY and CDR2 SMNVEV (reference sequence). The V end lost 6 bases, the J end lost 4 bases, and 12 bases lay between the germline ends. This CDR3 contains 14 residues. In nucleotides, the CDR3 is TGTGCCAGCAGACCGGGACGAAGCACCGGGGAGCTGTTTTTT. Protein product: CASRPGRSTGELFF.

The genes are TRBV23-1 and TRBJ1-2; D is perhaps TRBD1 (5 bases). TRBV23-1 is classed as an ORF, of uncertain function. The CDR3 runs to 14 residues. The V end was cut by 3 bases, the J end by 4 bases, with 12 bases between. This chain's CDR3 is CASSHKKDTYGYTF. CDR3 DNA sequence: TGCGCCAGCAGTCATAAAAAGGACACCTATGGCTACACCTTC.

The gene calls are TRBV6-6 and TRBJ1-2; D unclear. This CDR3 has 12 residues. V lost 8 bases and J lost 4, with 11 bases in between. Looked up from germline, CDR1 is MNHNY and CDR2 is SVGAGI (reference sequence). Here the CDR3 DNA reads TGTGCCAGCGCGCCGGACGTCTATGGCTACACCTTC. Amino acids: CASAPDVYGYTF.

This chain's CDR3 is CASTGGDKYEQYF. The CDR3 bases are TGCGCCAGCACAGGGGGAGACAAATACGAGCAGTACTTC. The genes are TRBV10-2 and TRBJ2-7; 7 nucleotides line up with TRBD1. J was trimmed by 4 bases and V by 7 bases; bases with no gene match: 7. This CDR3 comprises 13 residues. Germline-derived CDR1 and CDR2 are WSHSY and SAAADI.

The chain is built from TRBV7-9 and TRBJ1-2, with D perhaps TRBD1 (5 bases). The germline V and J ends were trimmed by 5 bases and 4 bases, with 20 bases remaining between them. The CDR3 covers 16 residues. Germline CDR1 SEHNR, CDR2 FQNEAQ (reference sequence). DNA for the CDR3: TGTGCCAGCAGCCACCCTGAGGGACGGAGAATCTATGGCTACACCTTC. Translation gives CASSHPEGRRIYGYTF.

The chain recombines TRBV7-8 with TRBJ2-3; 8 nucleotides match TRBD2. Germline lookup yields CDR1 SGHVS and CDR2 FQNEAQ. There are 14 residues in the CDR3. The V and J ends lost 7 bases and 6 bases, in that order; junction bases with no gene match: 9. The CDR3 DNA sequence: TGTGCCAGCATTCTAGGCGGGAGGCATGATACGCAGTATTTT. This translates into CASILGGRHDTQYF.

The V gene is TRBV7-8, the J gene TRBJ2-7; 7 nucleotides match TRBD1. The CDR3 spans 15 residues. With 5 bases clipped from V and 5 bases from J, the junction kept 12 bases outside the gene matches. The germline gives CDR1 SGHVS, CDR2 FQNEAQ. As DNA, the CDR3 is TGTGCCAGCAGCCAAAGACAGGGATTGGAGGACGAGCAGTACTTC. Residues: CASSQRQGLEDEQYF.

This rearrangement joins TRBV9 to TRBJ2-3; D unresolved. Looked up from germline, CDR1 is SGDLS and CDR2 is YYNGEE. Trimming removed 2 bases from V and 0 bases from J, with 7 bases in between. This CDR3 is built from 14 residues. The CDR3 loop is CASSVDDSTDTQYF. The CDR3, as DNA: TGTGCCAGCAGCGTCGACGACAGCACAGATACGCAGTATTTT.

The chain links TRBV27 to TRBJ2-2; 7 nucleotides match TRBD2. This CDR3 spans 15 amino acids. Per the germline V gene, CDR1 is MNHEY and CDR2 is SMNVEV (reference sequence). V lost 6 bases to trimming and J lost 6 bases; unmatched junction nucleotides: 10. CDR3 sequence: CASRPYLAGAGELFF. The CDR3 nucleotides are TGTGCCAGCAGGCCATACTTAGCGGGCGCCGGGGAGCTGTTTTTT.

This chain uses TRBV5-1 with TRBJ1-4; D is possibly TRBD1 (5 bases). The CDR3 is made up of 17 amino acids. V was cut by 0 bases and J by 4 bases, with 16 bases left in between. The V gene's germline CDR1 is SGHRS and CDR2 YFSETQ. For the CDR3, the DNA is TGCGCCAGCAGCTTGGGGCGAATGACAGCTCGTAATGAAAAACTGTTTTTT. Amino acid sequence: CASSLGRMTARNEKLFF.